The entry below gives a single T cell receptor beta chain sequence along with its context. Its antigen specificity is not known. No base qualities exist here, and no much larger clone lies one base off it. Receptor libraries were prepared by RT-PCR. The data were produced on a NextSeq 550. Starting from the raw public reads, TCRdb applied fastp trimming at Q25, assembled clones with MiXCR and retained in-frame beta chains. Under each unique CDR3 protein, matching rows form one entry showing the most common genes and DNA. For this sample the table gives 800,000 to 1,000,000 distinct CDR3 sequences, of which about 20% were detected only once. The ten largest clonotypes hold 5.5% to 6.5% of the sample. The sample comes from a study of patients and donors after allogeneic stem cell transplantation (dated by TCRdb to the early 2020s). Taken from cysteine to phenylalanine, the CDR3 has 15 residues. The only DNA kept is the CDR3, 45 bases in frame from the first base. V drops 3 bases and J drops 0 bases, leaving 11 bases in between.

Source material: blood, either unsorted or a sorted T cell fraction (not recorded which). This clonotype originated in a human donor who was either an allogeneic HSCT recipient or a stem cell or donor lymphocyte infusion donor (not recorded which). It is not recorded whose cells these are; they may come from a transplant donor. Recombination linked TRBV12-3 or TRBV12-4 to TRBJ1-2, with no reliable assignment of the D segment. The CDR3 corresponds to CASSFGSEPNYGYTF. At the DNA level, the sequence is TGTGCCAGCAGTTTCGGGTCAGAACCTAACTATGGCTACACCTTC.